The next 5 T cell receptor beta chains were all read from a single sample in a study of OX40 agonist ivuxolimab in advanced cancers. The library relied on the immunoSEQ multiplex PCR assay. Here the immuneACCESS table is served through TCRdb, limited to in-frame sequences with V and J called. Missing clones are a known gap in these copies; in checked studies unresolved V genes cover under half, and the rest lacks a known reason. The sample table records some 70,000 clones; less than 90% of these occur just once. Around 0.97% of the sample comes from the top ten. The specimen comprised CD4+ or CD8+ T cells sorted from blood, sampled in a trial of the OX40 agonist ivuxolimab. These receptors all come from an adult with an advanced solid tumor such as melanoma, head and neck, liver or kidney cancer.

This clone was recorded a few times. J is TRBJ2-7 and V is TRBV7-2; D is possibly TRBD1 (5 bases). In germline, CDR1 is SGHTA, CDR2 FQGNSA. This CDR3 has 12 amino acids. Trimming removed 5 bases from V and 6 bases from J, with 11 bases in between. CDR3 nucleotide sequence: TGTGCCAGCAGCCAGGGAAGGATCGAGCAGTACTTC. The encoded protein is CASSQGRIEQYF.

The V and J genes are TRBV28 and TRBJ1-4; maybe TRBD1 (5 bases). The CDR3 sequence is 15 residues long. Per the germline V gene, CDR1 is MDHEN and CDR2 is SYDVKM. The V end was cut by 6 bases, the J end by 6 bases, with 17 bases between. CDR3 in DNA: TGTGCCAGCAGCGCCCCGGGACGGAACCATGAAAAACTGTTTTTT. Translated: CASSAPGRNHEKLFF.

V usage is TRBV5-1 and J usage is TRBJ2-3; possible D gene TRBD2, 5 bases. CDR1 is SGHRS, CDR2 YFSETQ, per germline. This CDR3 has 16 amino acids. V dropped 4 bases and J dropped 2 bases, with 17 bases sitting between them. The CDR3 DNA is TGCGCCAGCAGCCTCGGAGAAAGCGGTTACACAGATACGCAGTATTTT. The encoded protein is CASSLGESGYTDTQYF.

This clone was recorded a few times. The chain couples TRBV11-3 to TRBJ2-1, with 8 bases fitting TRBD1. CDR1 and CDR2 (germline): SGHNT, YENEEA. CDR3 length: 14 residues. V was clipped by 3 bases and J by 7 bases; unmatched bases: 5. CDR3 sequence reads: CASSLSTGVNEQFF. The CDR3 nucleotides read TGTGCCAGCAGCTTGTCGACAGGGGTTAATGAGCAGTTCTTC.

The rearrangement uses TRBV6-5 and TRBJ1-2; no reliable D call. The CDR3 sequence is 15 residues long. Per germline, CDR1 MNHEY and CDR2 SVGAGI. V lost 2 bases and J 1 base, leaving 11 bases between the germline ends. CDR3 sequence: CASSYREDNNYGYTF. The CDR3 bases are TGTGCCAGCAGTTACAGGGAAGATAATAACTATGGCTACACCTTC.